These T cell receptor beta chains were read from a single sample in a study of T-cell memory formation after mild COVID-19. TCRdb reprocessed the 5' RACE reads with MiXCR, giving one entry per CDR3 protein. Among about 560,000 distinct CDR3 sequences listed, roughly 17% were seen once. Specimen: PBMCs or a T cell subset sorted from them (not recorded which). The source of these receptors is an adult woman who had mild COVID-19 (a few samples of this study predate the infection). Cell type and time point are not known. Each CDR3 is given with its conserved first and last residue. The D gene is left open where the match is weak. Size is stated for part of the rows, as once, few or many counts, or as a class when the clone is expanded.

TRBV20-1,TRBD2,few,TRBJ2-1,CSAHSGWTSGPNEQFF,TGCAGTGCTCACTCCGGGTGGACTAGCGGCCCTAATGAGCAGTTCTTC
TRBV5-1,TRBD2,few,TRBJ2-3,CASSSLAGPGEDTQYF,TGCGCCAGCAGCTCGCTAGCGGGACCCGGGGAGGATACGCAGTATTTT
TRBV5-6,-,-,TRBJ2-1,CASSRLVSGNNEQFF,TGTGCCAGCAGCCGGTTGGTTAGCGGTAACAATGAGCAGTTCTTC
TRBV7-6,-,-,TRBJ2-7,CASSLGDLTYEQYF,TGTGCCAGCAGCTTAGGGGACCTGACCTACGAGCAGTACTTC
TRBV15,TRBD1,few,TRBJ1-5,CATSRPTGEMNQPQHF,TGTGCCACCAGCCGCCCGACAGGGGAGATGAATCAGCCCCAGCATTTT
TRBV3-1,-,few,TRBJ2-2,CASSYGQPTGELFF,TGTGCCAGCAGCTACGGACAGCCGACCGGGGAGCTGTTTTTT
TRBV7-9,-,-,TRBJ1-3,CASSLISAGNTIYF,TGTGCCAGCAGCTTAATCAGTGCCGGAAACACCATATATTTT
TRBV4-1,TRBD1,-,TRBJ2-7,CASSQLTGTYEQYF,TGCGCCAGCAGCCAACTGACAGGGACCTACGAGCAGTACTTC
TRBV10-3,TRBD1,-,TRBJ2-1,CAISYQGGDEQFF,TGTGCCATCAGTTACCAAGGGGGCGATGAGCAGTTCTTC
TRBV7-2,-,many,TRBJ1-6,CASSATDGGPYSPLHF,TGTGCCAGCAGCGCAACCGACGGGGGCCCTTATTCACCCCTCCACTTT
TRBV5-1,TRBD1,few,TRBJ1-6,CASSLTGDDSPLHF,TGCGCCAGCAGCTTGACAGGGGACGATTCACCCCTCCACTTT
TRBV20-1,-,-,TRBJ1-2,CSASDGGGYGYTF,TGCAGTGCTAGTGATGGGGGTGGCTATGGCTACACCTTC
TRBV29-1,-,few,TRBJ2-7,CSAGGGISSYEQYF,TGCAGCGCCGGAGGGGGTATATCGTCCTACGAGCAGTACTTC
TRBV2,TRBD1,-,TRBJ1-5,CASSSSDRAQPQHF,TGTGCCAGCAGTTCATCGGACAGGGCTCAGCCCCAGCATTTT
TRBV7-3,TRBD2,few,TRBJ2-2,CASSSPGLAEELFF,TGTGCCAGCAGCTCCCCGGGACTAGCGGAGGAGCTGTTTTTT
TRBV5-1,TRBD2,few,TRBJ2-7,CASSRGLAGFYEQYF,TGCGCCAGCAGCCGAGGACTAGCGGGTTTCTACGAGCAGTACTTC
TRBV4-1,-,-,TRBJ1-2,CASSQDSGYGYTF,TGCGCCAGCAGCCAAGATTCGGGGTATGGCTACACCTTC
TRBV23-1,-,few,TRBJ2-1,CASSQRSNSQFF,TGCGCCAGCAGTCAAAGATCGAACAGCCAGTTCTTC
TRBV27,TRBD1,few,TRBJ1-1,CASSLGTGMELATEAFF,TGTGCCAGCAGTTTGGGGACAGGGATGGAGCTGGCCACTGAAGCTTTCTTT